The rows below give T cell receptor beta chains drawn from one sample of a study of shared clonotypes between healthy human individuals. Method: immunoSEQ multiplex PCR; TCRdb's copy keeps in-frame clones and lacks some. The profile shows around 1,100,000 clones, around three quarters of them singletons. Sequenced: memory CD4+ T cells from PBMCs. Source of these receptors: a young man in good health. Some clones in this sample may be carry-over from other donors' samples. The CDR3 runs from the conserved cysteine through the conserved F or W. The D gene is left open where the match is weak. Expanded clones are given a class, and other clones once, few, many or no size at all.

size	D	V	J	CDR3	DNA
many	NA	TRBV28	TRBJ2-7	CASSYPNSYEQYF	TGTGCCAGCAGTTACCCCAATTCCTACGAGCAGTACTTC
NA	NA	TRBV2	TRBJ1-2	CASSSDSSYGYTF	TGTGCCAGCAGCTCGGACAGCTCCTATGGCTACACCTTC
NA	NA	TRBV27	TRBJ1-3	CASRMQGSGNTIYF	TGTGCCAGCAGGATGCAGGGGTCTGGAAACACCATATATTTT
NA	NA	TRBV18	TRBJ1-5	CASSEGGNQPQHF	TGTGCCAGCTCGGAGGGGGGCAATCAGCCCCAGCATTTT
NA	NA	TRBV5-8	TRBJ1-5	CASSLDPGFPSPQHF	TGTGCCAGCAGCTTAGACCCGGGGTTCCCATCGCCCCAGCATTTT
NA	NA	TRBV2	TRBJ1-4	CASSPRVSTIPTNEKLFF	TGTGCCAGCAGCCCCAGGGTCTCCACTATTCCAACTAATGAAAAACTGTTTTTT
few	NA	TRBV4-1	TRBJ2-1	CASSQGGTYNEQFF	TGCGCCAGCAGCCAAGGGGGTACCTACAATGAGCAGTTCTTC
many	NA	TRBV28	TRBJ2-1	CASSLGGMGGYNEQFF	TGTGCCAGCAGTTTGGGCGGGATGGGCGGCTACAATGAGCAGTTCTTC
NA	NA	TRBV2	TRBJ2-5	CASSVQIGAETQYF	TGTGCCAGCAGTGTGCAGATAGGTGCGGAGACCCAGTACTTC
few	NA	TRBV28	TRBJ1-5	CASSPRTADQHF	TGTGCCAGCAGCCCCCGGACGGCGGATCAGCATTTT
once	NA	TRBV27	TRBJ2-7	CASSRGQTSSYEQYF	TGTGCCAGCAGTCGTGGACAGACCAGCTCCTACGAGCAGTACTTC
NA	NA	TRBV28	TRBJ2-5	CASSPAQEGREETQYF	TGTGCCAGCAGTCCAGCCCAGGAGGGACGGGAGGAGACCCAGTACTTC
NA	NA	TRBV7-8	TRBJ1-3	CASSLPRVTFGNTIYF	TGTGCCAGCAGCTTACCCAGGGTGACTTTTGGAAACACCATATATTTT
NA	NA	TRBV7-9	TRBJ2-5	CASSLGAGETQYF	TGTGCCAGCAGCCTAGGCGCTGGAGAGACCCAGTACTTC
few	NA	TRBV2	TRBJ2-2	CASSYLEGTEELFF	TGTGCCAGCAGTTACCTTGAGGGTACCGAGGAGCTGTTTTTT
few	TRBD1	TRBV18	TRBJ1-3	CASSPDRRTGNTIYF	TGTGCCAGCTCACCGGACAGGCGGACTGGAAACACCATATATTTT
NA	NA	TRBV21-1	TRBJ2-5	CASTRSGRALAMETQYF	TGTGCCAGCACCCGGAGCGGGAGGGCCCTTGCGATGGAGACCCAGTACTTC
NA	TRBD1	TRBV10-3	TRBJ2-7	CAISPNPGQGSNRVPYEQYF	TGTGCCATCAGCCCTAACCCGGGACAGGGTTCGAACCGTGTCCCTTACGAGCAGTACTTC
NA	TRBD1	TRBV18	TRBJ1-5	CASSPGTGDRDQPQHF	TGTGCCAGCTCCCCTGGAACAGGGGATAGGGATCAGCCCCAGCATTTT
NA	TRBD2	TRBV28	TRBJ2-1	CASTAPGTRTSHEQFF	TGTGCCAGCACCGCCCCCGGGACTAGAACATCTCATGAGCAGTTCTTC
NA	NA	TRBV29-1	TRBJ2-5	CSALPGETQYF	TGCAGCGCACTCCCGGGAGAGACCCAGTACTTC
many	TRBD1	TRBV28	TRBJ2-3	CASSARTGGTDTQYF	TGTGCCAGCAGTGCTAGGACAGGAGGCACAGATACGCAGTATTTT
NA	TRBD2	TRBV28	TRBJ2-2	CASSPSRRTSGRARIITGELFF	TGTGCCAGCAGTCCATCCAGGCGGACTAGCGGGAGGGCGAGAATTATTACCGGGGAGCTGTTTTTT
NA	TRBD1	TRBV5-1	TRBJ2-5	CASSTGQGETQYF	TGCGCCAGCAGCACAGGACAGGGGGAGACCCAGTACTTC
NA	TRBD1	TRBV9	TRBJ1-1	CASSIEGQGFEAFF	TGTGCCAGCAGCATAGAGGGACAGGGATTTGAAGCTTTCTTT
NA	NA	TRBV28	TRBJ2-3	CASSFGTGNTDTQYF	TGTGCCAGCAGTTTCGGGACGGGGAACACAGATACGCAGTATTTT
NA	NA	TRBV7-2	TRBJ1-1	CASSLVGSRVHTEAFF	TGTGCCAGCAGCTTAGTTGGAAGTAGGGTCCACACTGAAGCTTTCTTT
few	TRBD2	TRBV27	TRBJ2-1	CASNDAWREGNEQFF	TGTGCCAGCAACGATGCTTGGCGGGAGGGGAATGAGCAGTTCTTC
NA	TRBD1	TRBV30	TRBJ1-2	CACMDRNNYGYTF	TGTGCCTGTATGGACAGGAACAACTATGGCTACACCTTC
NA	NA	TRBV4-1	TRBJ2-1	CASSQDSGRPYEQFF	TGCGCCAGCAGCCAAGATTCGGGACGGCCTTATGAGCAGTTCTTC
NA	TRBD1	TRBV30	TRBJ1-1	CAWSRSDRAGTEAFF	TGTGCCTGGAGTCGTTCCGACAGGGCTGGGACTGAAGCTTTCTTT
NA	NA	TRBV12-5	TRBJ2-5	CASGSSGQETQYF	TGTGCTAGTGGTTCTTCCGGGCAAGAGACCCAGTACTTC
few	NA	TRBV4-2	TRBJ2-7	CASSQGPPGPYEQYF	TGTGCCAGCAGCCAAGGGCCCCCAGGGCCCTACGAGCAGTACTTC
NA	NA	TRBV10-1	TRBJ2-7	CASSDYFSRVQHYEQYF	TGCGCCAGCAGTGACTATTTTAGTAGGGTACAGCACTACGAGCAGTACTTC
few	NA	TRBV27	TRBJ1-1	CASSRGRFNTEAFF	TGTGCCAGCAGTAGGGGCCGTTTTAACACTGAAGCTTTCTTT
NA	TRBD2	TRBV4-1	TRBJ2-3	CASSQAGTSGNVGTQYF	TGCGCCAGCAGCCAAGCCGGGACTAGCGGGAATGTAGGTACGCAGTATTTT
NA	NA	TRBV5-1	TRBJ1-1	CASSLGHWNTEAFF	TGCGCCAGCAGCTTGGGACATTGGAACACTGAAGCTTTCTTT
NA	NA	TRBV4-1	TRBJ2-3	CASSQDMRPQSGTDTQYF	TGCGCCAGCAGCCAAGATATGCGACCACAATCCGGCACAGATACGCAGTATTTT
once	NA	TRBV5-1	TRBJ2-1	CASSPTLGPYNEQFF	TGCGCCAGCAGCCCCACCCTGGGACCCTACAATGAGCAGTTCTTC
NA	TRBD1	TRBV2	TRBJ2-7	CASSRQGRDYEQYF	TGTGCCAGCAGCCGACAGGGACGGGACTACGAGCAGTACTTC
NA	TRBD1	TRBV4-1	TRBJ1-2	CASSQVGQAGGYTF	TGCGCCAGCAGCCAAGTCGGACAGGCGGGGGGCTACACCTTC
once	TRBD1	TRBV5-4	TRBJ2-3	CASSRGQAEGGTQYF	TGTGCCAGCAGCCGGGGACAGGCCGAAGGGGGTACGCAGTATTTT
few	NA	TRBV6-1	TRBJ2-5	CASAPRARGETQYF	TGTGCCAGCGCCCCTAGGGCTAGGGGGGAGACCCAGTACTTC
NA	NA	TRBV5-4	TRBJ2-7	CASSLPGTWGREQYF	TGTGCCAGCAGCCTTCCCGGGACATGGGGGAGAGAGCAGTACTTC
NA	NA	TRBV28	TRBJ1-2	CASSQYGTPEFGHYGYTF	TGTGCCAGCAGCCAATACGGGACCCCGGAATTTGGTCACTATGGCTACACCTTC
NA	NA	TRBV28	TRBJ2-7	CASSPTTYEQYF	TGTGCCAGCAGCCCTACCACCTACGAGCAGTACTTC
NA	NA	TRBV28	TRBJ2-7	CASSLAGSFYEQYF	TGTGCCAGCAGTTTAGCGGGGAGTTTCTACGAGCAGTACTTC